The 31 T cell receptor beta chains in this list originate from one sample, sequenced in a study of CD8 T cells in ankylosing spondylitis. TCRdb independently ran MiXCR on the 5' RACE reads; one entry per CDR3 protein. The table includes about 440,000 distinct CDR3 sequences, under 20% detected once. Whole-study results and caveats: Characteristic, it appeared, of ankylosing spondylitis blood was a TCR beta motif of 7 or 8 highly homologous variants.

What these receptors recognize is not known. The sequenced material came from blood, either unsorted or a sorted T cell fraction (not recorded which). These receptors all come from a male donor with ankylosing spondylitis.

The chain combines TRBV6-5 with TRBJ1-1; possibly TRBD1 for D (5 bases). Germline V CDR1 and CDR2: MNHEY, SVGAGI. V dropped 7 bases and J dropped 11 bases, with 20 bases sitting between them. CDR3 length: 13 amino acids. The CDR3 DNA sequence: TGTGCCAGCATTAGTACGGGGGTCCCCTTCGCTTTCTTT. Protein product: CASISTGVPFAFF.

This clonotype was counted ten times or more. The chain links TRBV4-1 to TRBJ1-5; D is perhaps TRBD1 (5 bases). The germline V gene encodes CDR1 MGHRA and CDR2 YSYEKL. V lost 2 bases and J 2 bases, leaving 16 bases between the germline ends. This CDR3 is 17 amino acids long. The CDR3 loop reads CASSQRAGKGGNQPQHF. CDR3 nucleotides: TGCGCCAGCAGCCAACGAGCAGGGAAGGGTGGCAATCAGCCCCAGCATTTT.

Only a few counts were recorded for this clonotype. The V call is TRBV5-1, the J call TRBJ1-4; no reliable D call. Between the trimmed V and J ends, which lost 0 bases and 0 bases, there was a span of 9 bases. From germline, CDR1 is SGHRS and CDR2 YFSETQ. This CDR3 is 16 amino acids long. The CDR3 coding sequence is TGCGCCAGCAGCTTGGGCAAGCGAGCAACTAATGAAAAACTGTTTTTT. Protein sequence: CASSLGKRATNEKLFF.

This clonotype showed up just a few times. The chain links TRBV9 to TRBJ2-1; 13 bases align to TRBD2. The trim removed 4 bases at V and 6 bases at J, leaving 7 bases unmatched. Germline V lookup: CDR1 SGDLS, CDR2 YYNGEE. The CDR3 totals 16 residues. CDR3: CASSRGGLAGTNEQFF. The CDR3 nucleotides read TGTGCCAGCAGCCGGGGGGGACTAGCGGGAACCAATGAGCAGTTCTTC.

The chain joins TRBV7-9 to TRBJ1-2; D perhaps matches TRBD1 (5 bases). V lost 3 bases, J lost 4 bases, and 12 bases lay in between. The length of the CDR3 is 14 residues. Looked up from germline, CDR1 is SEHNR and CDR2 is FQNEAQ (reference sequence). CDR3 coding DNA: TGTGCCAGCAGCTTGGTTTGGGGGAGCTATGGCTACACCTTC. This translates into CASSLVWGSYGYTF.

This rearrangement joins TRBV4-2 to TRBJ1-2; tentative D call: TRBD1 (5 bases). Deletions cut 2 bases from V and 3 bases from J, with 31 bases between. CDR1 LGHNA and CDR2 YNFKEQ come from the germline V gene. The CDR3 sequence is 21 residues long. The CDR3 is CASSQLLALGLTRNTDYGYTF. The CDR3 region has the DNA TGTGCCAGCAGCCAACTCCTTGCGTTGGGACTCACCCGCAATACGGACTATGGCTACACCTTC.

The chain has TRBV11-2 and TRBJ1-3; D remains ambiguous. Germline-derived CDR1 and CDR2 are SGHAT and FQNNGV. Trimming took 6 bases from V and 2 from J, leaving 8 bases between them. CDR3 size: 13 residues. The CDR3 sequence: CASRKQAGNTIYF. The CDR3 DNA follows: TGTGCCAGCAGGAAGCAAGCTGGAAACACCATATATTTT.

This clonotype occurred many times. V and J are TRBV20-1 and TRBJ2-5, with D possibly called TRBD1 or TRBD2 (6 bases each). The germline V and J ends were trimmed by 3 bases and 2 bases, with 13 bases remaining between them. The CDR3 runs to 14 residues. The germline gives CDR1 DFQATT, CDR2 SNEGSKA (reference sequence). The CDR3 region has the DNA TGCAGTGCTAGCAGACTAGGGGGACAAGAGACCCAGTACTTC. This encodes CSASRLGGQETQYF.

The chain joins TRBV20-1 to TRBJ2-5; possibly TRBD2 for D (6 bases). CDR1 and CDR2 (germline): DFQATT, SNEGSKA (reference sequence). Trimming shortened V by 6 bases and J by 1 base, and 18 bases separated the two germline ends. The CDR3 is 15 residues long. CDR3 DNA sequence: TGCAGTGCCCCCCAGCATGGGGGGTCCCAAGAGACCCAGTACTTC. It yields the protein CSAPQHGGSQETQYF.

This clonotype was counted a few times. Here the CDR3 DNA reads TGCGCCAGCAGCTACGGGACTAGTCTCTACAATGAGCAGTTCTTC. Translation gives CASSYGTSLYNEQFF. The genes are TRBV5-1 and TRBJ2-1, with TRBD2 matching 8 bases. J gave up 3 bases and V 3 bases, and 5 bases lay outside the gene matches. The CDR3 has 15 residues. Per the germline V gene, CDR1 is SGHRS and CDR2 is YFSETQ.

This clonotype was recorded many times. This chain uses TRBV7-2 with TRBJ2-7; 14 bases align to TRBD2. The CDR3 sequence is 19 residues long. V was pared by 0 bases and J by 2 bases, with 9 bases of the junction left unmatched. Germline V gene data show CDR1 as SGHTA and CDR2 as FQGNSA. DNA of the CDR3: TGTGCCAGCAGCTTAGCGCTTAAGACTAGCGGGAGGGAGCCCTACGAGCAGTACTTC. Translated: CASSLALKTSGREPYEQYF.

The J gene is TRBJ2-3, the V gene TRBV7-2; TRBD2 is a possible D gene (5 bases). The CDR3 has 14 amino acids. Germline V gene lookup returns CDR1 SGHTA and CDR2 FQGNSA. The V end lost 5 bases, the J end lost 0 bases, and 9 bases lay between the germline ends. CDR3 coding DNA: TGTGCCAGCAGCCCGGGGATAAGCACAGATACGCAGTATTTT. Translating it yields CASSPGISTDTQYF.

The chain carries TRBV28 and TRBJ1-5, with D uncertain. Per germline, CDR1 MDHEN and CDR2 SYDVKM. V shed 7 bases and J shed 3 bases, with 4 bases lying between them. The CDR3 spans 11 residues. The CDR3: CASTHNQPQHF. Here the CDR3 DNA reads TGTGCCAGCACCCACAATCAGCCCCAGCATTTT. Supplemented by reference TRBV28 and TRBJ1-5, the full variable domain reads DVKVTQSSRYLVKRTGEKVFLECVQDMDHENMFWYRQDPGLGLRLIYFSYDVKMKEKGDIPEGYSVSREKKERFSLILESASTNQTSMYLCASTHNQPQHFGDGTRLSIL.

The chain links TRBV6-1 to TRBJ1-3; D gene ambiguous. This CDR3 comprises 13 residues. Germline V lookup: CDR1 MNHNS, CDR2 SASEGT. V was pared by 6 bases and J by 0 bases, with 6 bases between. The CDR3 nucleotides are TGTGCCAGCAGAGCCATCTCTGGAAACACCATATATTTT. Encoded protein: CASRAISGNTIYF.

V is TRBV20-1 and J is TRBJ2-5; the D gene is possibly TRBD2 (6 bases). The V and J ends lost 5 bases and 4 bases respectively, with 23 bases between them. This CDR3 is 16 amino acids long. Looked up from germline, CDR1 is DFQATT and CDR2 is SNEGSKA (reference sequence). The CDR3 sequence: CSARDLGTGILETQYF. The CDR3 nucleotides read TGCAGTGCTCGGGATCTGGGGACTGGGATTTTAGAGACCCAGTACTTC.

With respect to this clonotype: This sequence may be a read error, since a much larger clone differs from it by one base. CDR3 sequence: CASRPAQATDTQYF. For the CDR3, the DNA is TGTGCCAGCAGACCGGCACAGGCCACAGATACGCAGTATTTT. V gene TRBV12-3 or TRBV12-4 combines with J gene TRBJ2-3; possibly TRBD1 for D (5 bases). V shed 6 bases and J shed 2 bases, with 12 bases lying between them. The CDR3 has 14 amino acids.

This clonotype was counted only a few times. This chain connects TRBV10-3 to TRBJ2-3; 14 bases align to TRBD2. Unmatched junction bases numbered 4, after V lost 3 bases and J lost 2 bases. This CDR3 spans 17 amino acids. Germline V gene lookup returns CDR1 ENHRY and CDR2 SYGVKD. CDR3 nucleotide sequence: TGTGCCATCAGTGACCCGGGACTAGCGGGAGACACAGATACGCAGTATTTT. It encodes CAISDPGLAGDTDTQYF.

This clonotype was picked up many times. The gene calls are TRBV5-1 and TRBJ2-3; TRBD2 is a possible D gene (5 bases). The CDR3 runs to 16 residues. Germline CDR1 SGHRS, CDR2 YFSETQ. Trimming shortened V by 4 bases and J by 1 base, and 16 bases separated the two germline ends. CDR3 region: CASSQLLGAGTDTQYF. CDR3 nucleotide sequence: TGCGCCAGCAGCCAACTCCTAGGAGCGGGCACAGATACGCAGTATTTT.

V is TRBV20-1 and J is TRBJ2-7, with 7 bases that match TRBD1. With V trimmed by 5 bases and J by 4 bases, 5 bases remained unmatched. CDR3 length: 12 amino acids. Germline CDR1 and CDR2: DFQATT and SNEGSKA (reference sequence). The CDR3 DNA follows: TGCAGTGCTCCGCGGACAGGTTACGAGCAGTACTTC. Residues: CSAPRTGYEQYF.

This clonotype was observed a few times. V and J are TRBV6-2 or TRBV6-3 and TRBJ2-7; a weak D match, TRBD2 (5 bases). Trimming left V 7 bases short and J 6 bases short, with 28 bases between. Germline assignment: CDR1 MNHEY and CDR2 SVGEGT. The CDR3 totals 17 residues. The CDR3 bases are TGTGCCAGCACCGGACTCATCCAGCGCAACCAACGAACCGAGCAGTACTTC. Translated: CASTGLIQRNQRTEQYF.

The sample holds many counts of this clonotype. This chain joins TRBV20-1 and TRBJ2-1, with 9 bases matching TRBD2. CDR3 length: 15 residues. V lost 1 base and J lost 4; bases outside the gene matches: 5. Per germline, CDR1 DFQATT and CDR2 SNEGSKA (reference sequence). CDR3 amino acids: CSARVLAGIYNEQFF. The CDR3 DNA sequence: TGCAGTGCTAGAGTTCTAGCGGGGATTTACAATGAGCAGTTCTTC.

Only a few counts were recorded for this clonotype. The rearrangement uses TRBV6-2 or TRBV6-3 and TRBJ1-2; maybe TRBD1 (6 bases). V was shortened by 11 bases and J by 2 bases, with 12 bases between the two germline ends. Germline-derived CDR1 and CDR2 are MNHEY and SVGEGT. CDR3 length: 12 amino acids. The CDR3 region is CAGGGYNYGYTF. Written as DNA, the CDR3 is TGTGCCGGAGGGGGATACAACTATGGCTACACCTTC.

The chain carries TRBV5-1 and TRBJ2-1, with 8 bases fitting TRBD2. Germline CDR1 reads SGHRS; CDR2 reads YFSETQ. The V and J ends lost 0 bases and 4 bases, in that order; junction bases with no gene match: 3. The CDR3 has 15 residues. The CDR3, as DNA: TGCGCCAGCAGCTTGGTTGGCGGGGGGTACAATGAGCAGTTCTTC. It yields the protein CASSLVGGGYNEQFF. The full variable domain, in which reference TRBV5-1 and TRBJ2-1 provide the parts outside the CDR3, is KAGVTQTPRYLIKTRGQQVTLSCSPISGHRSVSWYQQTPGQGLQFLFEYFSETQRNKGNFPGRFSGRQFSNSRSEMNVSTLELGDSALYLCASSLVGGGYNEQFFGPGTRLTVL.

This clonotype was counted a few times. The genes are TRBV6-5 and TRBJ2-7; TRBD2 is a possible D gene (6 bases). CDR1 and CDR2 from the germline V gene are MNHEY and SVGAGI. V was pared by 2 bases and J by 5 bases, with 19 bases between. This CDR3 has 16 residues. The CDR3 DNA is TGTGCCAGCAGTTACCTCTCCGCTAGCGTATACCACGAGCAGTACTTC. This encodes CASSYLSASVYHEQYF.

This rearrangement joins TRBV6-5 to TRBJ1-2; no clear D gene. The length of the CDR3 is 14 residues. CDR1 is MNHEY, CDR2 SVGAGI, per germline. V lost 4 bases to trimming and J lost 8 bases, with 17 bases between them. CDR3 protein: CASSSSTGWRGYTF. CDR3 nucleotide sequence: TGTGCCAGCAGTTCCTCGACCGGCTGGAGGGGCTACACCTTC.

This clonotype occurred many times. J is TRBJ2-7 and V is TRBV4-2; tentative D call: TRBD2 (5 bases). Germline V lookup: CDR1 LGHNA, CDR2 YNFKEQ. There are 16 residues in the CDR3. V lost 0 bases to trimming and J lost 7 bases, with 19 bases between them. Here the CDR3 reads CASSQDLAETEGEQYF. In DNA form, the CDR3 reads TGTGCCAGCAGCCAAGATCTCGCGGAGACTGAGGGTGAGCAGTACTTC.

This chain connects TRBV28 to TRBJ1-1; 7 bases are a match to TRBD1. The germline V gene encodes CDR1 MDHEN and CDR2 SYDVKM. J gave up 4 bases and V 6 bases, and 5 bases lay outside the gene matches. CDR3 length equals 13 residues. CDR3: CASSAGQLTEAFF. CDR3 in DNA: TGTGCCAGCAGCGCGGGACAGCTCACTGAAGCTTTCTTT.

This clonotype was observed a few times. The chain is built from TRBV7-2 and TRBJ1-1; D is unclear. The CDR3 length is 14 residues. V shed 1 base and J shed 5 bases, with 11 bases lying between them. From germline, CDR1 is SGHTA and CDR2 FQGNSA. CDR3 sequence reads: CASSLVVGQTEAFF. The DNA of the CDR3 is TGTGCCAGCAGCTTAGTTGTGGGCCAGACTGAAGCTTTCTTT.

The CDR3 reads CSVDMGGSDTQYF. In DNA, the CDR3 is TGCAGCGTTGATATGGGAGGTTCAGATACGCAGTATTTT. This chain joins TRBV29-1 and TRBJ2-3, with D perhaps TRBD2 (6 bases). Trimming left V 3 bases short and J 4 bases short, with 11 bases between. Germline CDR1 and CDR2: SQVTM and ANQGSEA. This CDR3 is built from 13 residues.

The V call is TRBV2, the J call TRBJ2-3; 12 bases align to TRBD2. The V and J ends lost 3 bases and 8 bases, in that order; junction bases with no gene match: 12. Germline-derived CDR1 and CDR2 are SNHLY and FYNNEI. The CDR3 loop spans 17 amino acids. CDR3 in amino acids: CASSDPRLAGERGTQYF. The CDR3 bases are TGTGCCAGCAGTGATCCCCGACTAGCGGGGGAGCGGGGTACGCAGTATTTT.

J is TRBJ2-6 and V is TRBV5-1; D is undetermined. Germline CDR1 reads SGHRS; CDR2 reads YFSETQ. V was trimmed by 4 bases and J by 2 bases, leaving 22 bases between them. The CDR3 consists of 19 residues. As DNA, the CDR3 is TGCGCCAGCAGCCCTATTGCTGTCCTAGGGCGGACTGGGGCCAACGTCCTGACTTTC. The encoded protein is CASSPIAVLGRTGANVLTF.